These 11 T cell receptor beta chains originate from one sample sequenced in a study of siplizumab effects on memory and regulatory T cells. Produced via immunoSEQ multiplex PCR; TCRdb's table is partial and in-frame only. The sample carries fewer than 120,000 clones, around 90% recorded once. Sequenced sample: CD4+ T cells sorted from blood. These receptors were obtained from a human donor in good health.

As to this clone: In the same sample, other DNA sequences code for this CDR3. This sequence joins TRBV6-5 and TRBJ2-7; 8 bases fit TRBD2. CDR1 is MNHEY, CDR2 SVGAGI, per germline. The CDR3 runs to 16 residues. Trimming cost V 3 bases and J 7 bases; bases outside gene matches: 14. CDR3: CASSYLGTRSGYEQYF. The DNA of the CDR3 is TGTGCCAGCAGTTATCTCGGGACTAGAAGCGGTTATGAGCAGTACTTC.

J is TRBJ2-1 and V is TRBV20-1; the D is unclear. CDR3 size: 11 residues. The V gene lost 7 bases and the J gene lost 4 bases, with 8 bases spanning the gap. Looked up from germline, CDR1 is DFQATT and CDR2 is SNEGSKA (reference sequence). This CDR3 reads CSGTNYNEQFF. In nucleotides, the CDR3 is TGCAGTGGGACGAATTACAATGAGCAGTTCTTC.

The chain's CDR3 is CASSFGQGVKETQYF. In DNA form, the CDR3 reads TGTGCCAGCAGCTTCGGACAGGGGGTGAAAGAGACCCAGTACTTC. The chain joins TRBV5-4 to TRBJ2-5, with TRBD1 matching over 10 bases. Trimming cost V 2 bases and J 3 bases; bases outside gene matches: 4. Per germline, CDR1 SGHNT and CDR2 YYREEE (reference sequence). The length of the CDR3 is 15 residues.

The V gene is TRBV7-2, the J gene TRBJ2-2, with 9 bases aligning to TRBD1. This CDR3 has 17 amino acids. The ends lost 5 bases at V and 2 bases at J; junction bases unmatched: 9. The germline V gene has CDR1 SGHTA and CDR2 FQGNSA. CDR3 in DNA: TGTGCCAGCAGCGGGCCCAGGACAGGGGCCAACACCGGGGAGCTGTTTTTT. It yields the protein CASSGPRTGANTGELFF.

The rearrangement joins TRBV15 to TRBJ1-4, with D possibly being TRBD1 (5 bases). The germline V gene has CDR1 LNHNV and CDR2 YYDKDF (reference sequence). V was clipped by 4 bases and J by 4 bases, with 10 bases between them. This CDR3 comprises 14 residues. The CDR3 here is CATSTGKGNEKLFF. DNA of the CDR3: TGTGCCACCAGCACAGGGAAGGGTAATGAAAAACTGTTTTTT. The entire variable domain, with the rest obtained from reference TRBV15 and TRBJ1-4, is as follows: DAMVIQNPRYQVTQFGKPVTLSCSQTLNHNVMYWYQQKSSQAPKLLFHYYDKDFNNEADTPDNFQSRRPNTSFCFLDIRSPGLGDTAMYLCATSTGKGNEKLFFGSGTQLSVL.

V is TRBV18 and J is TRBJ2-7; D unresolved. V was clipped by 2 bases and J by 0 bases, with 8 bases between them. This CDR3 has 14 amino acids. Per germline, CDR1 KGHSH and CDR2 LQKENI. CDR3 DNA sequence: TGTGCCAGCTCACCAGGTGCCTCCTCCTACGAGCAGTACTTC. Amino acid sequence: CASSPGASSYEQYF.

The DNA of the CDR3 is TGTGCCAGCAGTTTTCTCTGGGACACCTTATCCTACGAGCAGTACTTC. This sequence encodes CASSFLWDTLSYEQYF. The chain recombines TRBV27 with TRBJ2-7, with D possibly being TRBD1 (6 bases). The CDR3 consists of 16 residues. The V gene's germline CDR1 is MNHEY and CDR2 SMNVEV (reference sequence). V was trimmed by 3 bases and J by 1 base, leaving 16 bases between them.

The chain joins TRBV6-1 to TRBJ2-2; no reliable D call. This CDR3 is built from 13 residues. Trimming took 3 bases from V and 3 from J, leaving 5 bases between them. Germline V gene data show CDR1 as MNHNS and CDR2 as SASEGT. The chain's CDR3 is CASSDGYTGELFF. The CDR3 region has the DNA TGTGCCAGCAGTGACGGTTACACCGGGGAGCTGTTTTTT.

The chain has TRBV7-8 and TRBJ2-7; perhaps TRBD2 as D (5 bases). Germline V lookup: CDR1 SGHVS, CDR2 FQNEAQ. CDR3 length: 17 amino acids. The V end lost 1 base, the J end lost 1 base, and 17 bases lay between the germline ends. CDR3 protein: CASSLVYRETPSYEQYF. As DNA, the CDR3 is TGTGCCAGCAGCTTAGTTTATAGGGAGACACCGTCCTACGAGCAGTACTTC.

The chain uses TRBV19 and TRBJ2-3; 12 bases align to TRBD2. CDR3 length equals 15 residues. Trimming took 5 bases from V and 3 from J; bases not matched to a gene: 3. CDR1 is LNHDA and CDR2 is SQIVND in the germline V gene (reference sequence). The CDR3 here is CASSPSGRGTDTQYF. The CDR3 DNA reads TGTGCCAGTAGTCCTAGCGGGAGGGGAACAGATACGCAGTATTTT.

The V call is TRBV6-1, the J call TRBJ2-5; TRBD2 aligns across 8 bases. In germline, CDR1 is MNHNS, CDR2 SASEGT. The CDR3 loop spans 13 amino acids. CDR3 nucleotides: TGTGCACATAGCGGGACCTACCAAGAGACCCAGTACTTC. It translates to CAHSGTYQETQYF.